The 23 T cell receptor beta chains reported below all come from one sample, sequenced in a study of response to subunit inactivated influenza vaccine. In TCRdb, the RT-PCR reads were re-called with MiXCR into one record per CDR3 protein. The sample records roughly 170,000 distinct CDR3 sequences, around 9.2% being singletons. The sample in question was non-naive T cells sorted from PBMCs, obtained on the day of vaccination. The receptors stem from a middle-aged man who received an inactivated influenza vaccine.

This clonotype was seen at least ten times. The chain links TRBV29-1 to TRBJ2-3, with D perhaps TRBD1 (6 bases). CDR1 is SQVTM and CDR2 is ANQGSEA in the germline V gene. V was shortened by 5 bases and J by 1 base, with 19 bases between the two germline ends. The CDR3 loop spans 16 amino acids. CDR3 loop: CSVRTTGSGGTDTQYF. The DNA of the CDR3 is TGCAGCGTTCGGACAACAGGGAGTGGGGGCACAGATACGCAGTATTTT.

This chain connects TRBV7-3 to TRBJ2-1; no firm D call. This CDR3 comprises 14 residues. Germline values: CDR1 SGHTA, CDR2 FQGTGA. Trimming pared 0 bases from V and 1 base from J, leaving 4 bases between. As DNA, the CDR3 is TGTGCCAGCAGCTTAACTAATTCCTACAATGAGCAGTTCTTC. Its protein product is CASSLTNSYNEQFF.

The chain links TRBV6-2 or TRBV6-3 to TRBJ2-1; 7 bases align to TRBD2. The CDR3 extends over 15 amino acids. Germline CDR1 MNHEY, CDR2 SVGEGT. V trimming: 6 bases; J trimming: 9 bases; junction bases outside the gene matches: 14. The CDR3 DNA sequence: TGTGCCAGCAGGGACGGACTAGTCGATAATAGTGAGCAGTTCTTC. Its translation: CASRDGLVDNSEQFF.

This clonotype was observed many times. The CDR3 region has the DNA TGCGCCAGCAGCAAAGAGCGGGGGGGCAACACCGGGGAGCTGTTTTTT. Its translation is CASSKERGGNTGELFF. V usage is TRBV5-1 and J usage is TRBJ2-2; 10 nucleotides line up with TRBD2. Germline assignment: CDR1 SGHRS and CDR2 YFSETQ. V gave up 4 bases and J gave up 2 bases; unmatched junction bases: 5. The CDR3 consists of 16 residues.

The chain carries TRBV7-9 and TRBJ2-1; D might be TRBD2 (7 bases). The V gene's germline CDR1 is SEHNR and CDR2 FQNEAQ (reference sequence). V was trimmed by 6 bases and J by 8 bases, leaving 23 bases between them. The CDR3 runs to 16 residues. The CDR3 sequence: CASRANMGGRRDEQFF. CDR3 DNA: TGTGCCAGCAGAGCAAATATGGGGGGGCGGAGGGATGAGCAGTTCTTC.

The V gene is TRBV28, the J gene TRBJ1-3, with TRBD1 matching over 7 bases. Germline CDR1 MDHEN, CDR2 SYDVKM. V shed 2 bases, J shed 0 bases, and the junction held 4 bases outside the gene matches. The length of the CDR3 is 16 residues. DNA for the CDR3: TGTGCCAGCAGTTTACCCCGGGACAGCTCTGGAAACACCATATATTTT. Amino acid sequence: CASSLPRDSSGNTIYF.

This clonotype was counted many times. The chain carries TRBV28 and TRBJ2-7; 8 bases are shared with TRBD2. J was trimmed by 2 bases and V by 10 bases; bases with no gene match: 10. The CDR3 totals 14 residues. The germline V gene has CDR1 MDHEN and CDR2 SYDVKM. CDR3 DNA sequence: TGTGCCACCATTGGGACTAGTCCAACCTACGAGCAGTACTTC. It yields the protein CATIGTSPTYEQYF.

The J gene is TRBJ2-1, the V gene TRBV28; D is ambiguous. Trimming took 7 bases from V and 9 from J, leaving 16 bases between them. The CDR3 runs 13 residues. Germline V CDR1 and CDR2: MDHEN, SYDVKM. CDR3 amino acids: CASTLMGSPEQFF. The CDR3 region has the DNA TGTGCCAGCACCCTTATGGGCTCCCCTGAGCAGTTCTTC.

The chain is built from TRBV6-1 and TRBJ2-1; the D call may be TRBD1 or TRBD2 (5 bases each). V was trimmed by 7 bases and J by 3 bases, leaving 19 bases between them. Germline CDR1 is MNHNS and CDR2 is SASEGT. This CDR3 comprises 16 residues. The CDR3 reads CASTLMRGGGYNEQFF. CDR3 DNA sequence: TGTGCCAGCACCCTAATGAGAGGTGGGGGCTACAATGAGCAGTTCTTC.

The CDR3 protein is CSASNNQETQYF. For the CDR3, the DNA is TGCAGTGCTAGTAACAACCAAGAGACCCAGTACTTC. The rearrangement links TRBV20-1 to TRBJ2-5; no reliable D call. Deletions cut 3 bases from V and 0 bases from J, with 5 bases between. CDR1 is DFQATT, CDR2 SNEGSKA, per germline (reference sequence). The CDR3 contains 12 residues.

The CDR3 region has the DNA TGTGCCAGCACCCAGGGTAATGAAAAACTGTTTTTT. It translates to CASTQGNEKLFF. The gene calls are TRBV5-6 and TRBJ1-4, with TRBD1 as a possible D gene (5 bases). The CDR3 runs to 12 residues. Trimming cost V 6 bases and J 4 bases, with 7 bases left between them. Germline assignment: CDR1 SGHDT and CDR2 YYEEEE.

The chain carries TRBV6-2 or TRBV6-3 and TRBJ2-5, with D possibly being TRBD1 (5 bases). This CDR3 has 14 amino acids. The ends were cut back, 7 bases at V and 10 bases at J, with 22 bases in the middle. CDR1 MNHEY and CDR2 SVGEGT come from the germline V gene. The CDR3 protein is CASTPRQSLLDQYF. CDR3 coding DNA: TGTGCCAGCACCCCGAGACAGAGTCTTCTGGACCAGTACTTC.

This clonotype has more than one count but fewer than ten. The chain employs TRBV6-1 and TRBJ1-3, with D possibly being TRBD1 (5 bases). This CDR3 has 14 amino acids. V lost 2 bases and J lost 1, with 6 bases in between. CDR1 MNHNS and CDR2 SASEGT come from the germline V gene. The chain's CDR3 is CASSEQGSGNTIYF. The CDR3 bases are TGTGCCAGCAGTGAACAGGGTTCTGGAAACACCATATATTTT.

This sequence joins TRBV9 and TRBJ2-6, with unresolved D. The germline V gene has CDR1 SGDLS and CDR2 YYNGEE. Between the trimmed V and J ends, which lost 0 bases and 0 bases, there was a span of 7 bases. This CDR3 comprises 16 residues. The CDR3 reads CASSVAWRSGANVLTF. DNA for the CDR3: TGTGCCAGCAGCGTAGCTTGGCGCTCTGGGGCCAACGTCCTGACTTTC.

V and J are TRBV19 and TRBJ1-2; the D gene is possibly TRBD1 (5 bases). The ends were cut back, 4 bases at V and 0 bases at J, with 15 bases in the middle. The CDR3 contains 16 residues. Per germline, CDR1 LNHDA and CDR2 SQIVND (reference sequence). Here the CDR3 reads CASSRWGTSSNYGYTF. The CDR3 nucleotides read TGTGCCAGTAGTAGATGGGGGACCTCTTCTAACTATGGCTACACCTTC.

The gene calls are TRBV5-1 and TRBJ2-7; D is unclear. Between the trimmed V and J ends, which lost 0 bases and 3 bases, there was a span of 19 bases. CDR1 and CDR2 from the germline V gene are SGHRS and YFSETQ. This CDR3 region has 17 residues. The CDR3 sequence is CASSLGVGSGFLYEQYF. DNA of the CDR3: TGCGCCAGCAGCTTGGGAGTTGGTTCTGGGTTTCTCTACGAGCAGTACTTC.

The chain employs TRBV7-8 and TRBJ2-1, with 9 bases identical to TRBD1. CDR1 and CDR2 (germline): SGHVS, FQNEAQ. V was clipped by 0 bases and J by 15 bases; unmatched bases: 6. The CDR3 extends over 13 amino acids. The CDR3 loop is CASSLAGTGRRFF. The CDR3 nucleotides are TGTGCCAGCAGCTTAGCCGGGACAGGGCGTCGGTTCTTC. Drawing the rest from reference TRBV7-8 and TRBJ2-1, the complete variable domain is GAGVSQSPRYKVAKRGQDVALRCDPISGHVSLFWYQQALGQGPEFLTYFQNEAQLDKSGLPSDRFFAERPEGSVSTLKIQRTQQEDSAVYLCASSLAGTGRRFFGPGTRLTVL.

This clonotype showed up just a few times. The chain employs TRBV20-1 and TRBJ2-3; 7 bases map to TRBD2. Germline V gene data show CDR1 as DFQATT and CDR2 as SNEGSKA (reference sequence). This CDR3 comprises 14 residues. V lost 3 bases, J lost 5 bases, and 8 bases stayed unmatched. The CDR3 DNA follows: TGCAGTGCTAGTCTGGGGGGGGGTGGAGATACGCAGTATTTT. Protein: CSASLGGGGDTQYF.

This clonotype was detected ten times or more. This chain uses TRBV28 with TRBJ2-7; D possibly matches TRBD1 or TRBD2 (5 bases each). The germline V gene encodes CDR1 MDHEN and CDR2 SYDVKM. Between the trimmed V and J ends, which lost 6 bases and 6 bases, there was a span of 21 bases. CDR3 length: 15 residues. The CDR3 coding sequence is TGTGCCAGCAGACTACCGAGAGGGACCATAGGCGAGCAGTACTTC. This codes for CASRLPRGTIGEQYF.

V and J are TRBV19 and TRBJ2-5; TRBD2 matches at 10 bases. Germline V lookup: CDR1 LNHDA, CDR2 SQIVND (reference sequence). The CDR3 runs 16 residues. Losses at the gene ends were 1 base for V and 5 bases for J; bases not matched to a gene: 7. In DNA form, the CDR3 reads TGTGCCAGTAGTATAGTTTCAGCGGGGGGGCTGGAGACCCAGTACTTC. As protein: CASSIVSAGGLETQYF.

V gene TRBV24-1 combines with J gene TRBJ2-1, with a possible D match to TRBD2 (5 bases). Germline CDR1 is KGHDR and CDR2 is SFDVKD. V lost 3 bases, J lost 0 bases, and 8 bases lay in between. CDR3 length: 15 amino acids. In DNA form, the CDR3 reads TGTGCCACCAGTGATCCCCGGGGCTCCTACAATGAGCAGTTCTTC. It yields the protein CATSDPRGSYNEQFF.

The V and J genes are TRBV5-6 and TRBJ2-3, with a tentative D call TRBD2 (5 bases). CDR3 size: 13 residues. Trimming cost V 4 bases and J 6 bases, with 12 bases left between them. Germline CDR1 and CDR2: SGHDT and YYEEEE. Written as DNA, the CDR3 is TGTGCCAGCAGCCCCCCTCGAGGGGATACGCAGTATTTT. It is translated as CASSPPRGDTQYF.

This clonotype came up many times. The V gene is TRBV5-1, the J gene TRBJ2-7; a possible D gene is TRBD2 (6 bases). Trimming took off 4 bases at V and 0 bases at J, with 14 bases between the two ends. There are 15 residues in the CDR3. Germline CDR1 is SGHRS and CDR2 is YFSETQ. The CDR3 coding sequence is TGCGCCAGCAGCAAGGGACCCGGGGGCTCCTACGAGCAGTACTTC. The encoded protein is CASSKGPGGSYEQYF.